These T cell receptor beta chains were read from a single sample in a study of T-cell memory formation after mild COVID-19. TCRdb re-analysed the 5' RACE reads in MiXCR, keeping a single row per CDR3 protein. The data show hundreds of thousands of distinct CDR3 sequences, around 17% seen once. The specimen was PBMCs or a T cell subset sorted from them (not recorded which). These receptors all come from an adult woman who had mild COVID-19 (a few samples of this study predate the infection). Cell type and time point are not known. Each CDR3 is given with its conserved first and last residue. Each record gives: J gene, clone size, V gene, D gene, CDR3 DNA, CDR3 protein. The D gene is left open where the match is weak. Expanded clones get a size class; other rows say once, few or many, or leave the size out.

TRBJ1-2	.	TRBV6-5	TRBD1	TGTGCCAGCAGTTACGAAGGACAGGGGGCGCGGGGCTACACCTTC	CASSYEGQGARGYTF
TRBJ2-3	.	TRBV5-1	TRBD2	TGCGCCAGCAGTTTCGCCGCGTCAATACTAGCGGGAGGGCGCCTACTCACAGATACGCAGTATTTT	CASSFAASILAGGRLLTDTQYF
TRBJ1-1	.	TRBV30	TRBD1	TGTGCCTGGAGTGCGTATCCAGGGGGCAGCGCTGAAGCTTTCTTT	CAWSAYPGGSAEAFF
TRBJ2-1	few	TRBV7-9	.	TGTGCCAGCAGGCCGGACGGGGATAATGAGCAGTTCTTC	CASRPDGDNEQFF
TRBJ1-1	.	TRBV30	.	TGTGCCTGGAGTGTAAAGACGGCAAACACTGAAGCTTTCTTT	CAWSVKTANTEAFF
TRBJ2-3	.	TRBV29-1	.	TGCAGCGTTGAAAGAAGGGGAGGCGCAGATACGCAGTATTTT	CSVERRGGADTQYF
TRBJ2-7	.	TRBV7-6	TRBD1	TGTGCCAGCAGCTCCGACAGGGGGCGCGGGAATCCCTACGAGCAGTACTTC	CASSSDRGRGNPYEQYF
TRBJ1-1	few	TRBV13	.	TGTGCCAGCAGTGAGACGTTTGAGGAGGGCGGAACTGAAGCTTTCTTT	CASSETFEEGGTEAFF
TRBJ2-5	many	TRBV7-8	.	TGTGCCAGCAGCTTATTTTTCTATCGAGAGACGACCCAGTACTTC	CASSLFFYRETTQYF
TRBJ1-1	.	TRBV6-5	TRBD1	TGTGCCAGCAGTCAGGGGGGAAGGGCTTTCTTT	CASSQGGRAFF
TRBJ2-5	few	TRBV15	TRBD2	TGTGCCACCAGCAGCGCCTTAGCGGGTACAGGAGAGACCCAGTACTTC	CATSSALAGTGETQYF
TRBJ2-3	few	TRBV12-3/TRBV12-4	.	TGTGCCAGCACCCCTAAAGTCGGGGCTAACACAGATACGCAGTATTTT	CASTPKVGANTDTQYF
TRBJ2-1	few	TRBV4-1	TRBD2	TGCGCCAGCAGCCATCTACTAGCGGGGGTTAATGCCAATGAGCAGTTCTTC	CASSHLLAGVNANEQFF
TRBJ2-3	.	TRBV20-1	.	TGCAGTGCTAGTAGGGACACTACAGATACGCAGTATTTT	CSASRDTTDTQYF
TRBJ1-1	few	TRBV4-1	.	TGCGCCAGCAGCCAAGACAGTGTGGTGCGGACTGAAGCTTTCTTT	CASSQDSVVRTEAFF
TRBJ2-7	few	TRBV7-2	.	TGTGCCAGCAGCTTAGTTGGCAGCACGGACTACGAGCAGTACTTC	CASSLVGSTDYEQYF
TRBJ1-2	.	TRBV11-2	TRBD1	TGTGCCAGCAGCCCCCGGGACAGGGGCGACGGCTACACCTTC	CASSPRDRGDGYTF
TRBJ1-1	.	TRBV5-6	TRBD1	TGTGCCAGCAGCTTGGCAGGACAGGGGGCGACTGAAGCTTTCTTT	CASSLAGQGATEAFF
TRBJ2-1	.	TRBV5-6	.	TGTGCCAGCACCGGGTACGCAAAAGGGGGGAAGGAGTTCTTC	CASTGYAKGGKEFF
TRBJ2-7	.	TRBV11-2	TRBD1	TGTGCCAGCAGCATTACAGGGGGCCACTACGAGCAGTACTTC	CASSITGGHYEQYF
TRBJ2-3	.	TRBV7-2	.	TGTGCCAGCAGCTTAGTGACCGGGCCAGATACGCAGTATTTT	CASSLVTGPDTQYF
TRBJ2-3	.	TRBV24-1	.	TGTGCCACCAGTGATCCAGGGAGATCCACAGATACGCAGTATTTT	CATSDPGRSTDTQYF
TRBJ2-1	once	TRBV10-3	.	TGTGCCATGGGGTATGAGCAGTTCTTC	CAMGYEQFF
TRBJ2-1	.	TRBV2	TRBD1	TGTGCCAGCAGTGCTTTCGGGACAGGGCCTTCCAATGAGCAGTTCTTC	CASSAFGTGPSNEQFF
TRBJ2-5	few	TRBV7-2	.	TGTGCCAGCAGGTTGGGGGGAGTGGGCCTCCAAGAGACCCAGTACTTC	CASRLGGVGLQETQYF
TRBJ2-7	few	TRBV4-2	.	TGTGCCAGCAGCCAAGAATTGGCCCGACGGTTCGAGACCTACGAGCAGTACTTC	CASSQELARRFETYEQYF
TRBJ2-3	.	TRBV5-4	.	TGTGCCAGCAGCTTGGAACCGGGAAGTCTAAAGGATACGCAGTATTTT	CASSLEPGSLKDTQYF
TRBJ2-1	many	TRBV19	TRBD1	TGTGCCAGTAGTATCGGGACAGGGAAGGGTGATGAGCAGTTCTTC	CASSIGTGKGDEQFF
TRBJ2-1	many	TRBV12-3/TRBV12-4	TRBD1	TGTGCCAGCAGTTTGGGACAGGGGGCATACAATGAGCAGTTCTTC	CASSLGQGAYNEQFF
TRBJ2-2	.	TRBV12-3/TRBV12-4	TRBD1	TGTGCCAGCAGCTTAGGACTATTGACAGGGGGCTTGGACGGGGAGCTGTTTTTT	CASSLGLLTGGLDGELFF
TRBJ2-7	few	TRBV20-1	.	TGCAGTGCTAGGGAGACTATCGAGGACACCCCCTACGAGCAGTACTTC	CSARETIEDTPYEQYF
TRBJ2-7	few	TRBV28	TRBD2	TGTGCCAGCAGTCGGGGTAGCGGGAGGTTCGACGAGCAGTACTTC	CASSRGSGRFDEQYF
TRBJ2-3	many	TRBV20-1	TRBD1	TGCAGTGCAAGACAGGGGCGCACAGATACGCAGTATTTT	CSARQGRTDTQYF
TRBJ2-5	few	TRBV12-3/TRBV12-4	TRBD2	TGTGCCAGCAGCCATCTTAGCGGGGGGGGAGAGACCCAGTACTTC	CASSHLSGGGETQYF
TRBJ1-5	few	TRBV21-1	.	TGTGCCAGCAGCAAAGTTGTAGGGCCCCTCAATCAGCCCCAGCATTTT	CASSKVVGPLNQPQHF
TRBJ2-7	many	TRBV5-1	.	TGCGCCAGCAGCTTGGACAGCGCCTACGAGCAGTACTTC	CASSLDSAYEQYF
TRBJ2-3	few	TRBV12-3/TRBV12-4	.	TGTGCCAGCAGTCACGACCACACAGATACGCAGTATTTT	CASSHDHTDTQYF
TRBJ1-1	.	TRBV5-1	.	TGCGCCAGCAGCTTGTTGAGGAGCATGAACACTGAAGCTTTCTTT	CASSLLRSMNTEAFF
TRBJ2-1	.	TRBV5-1	.	TGCGCCAGCAGCTTCAAGCGGGCTTGGAAGAATGAGCAGTTCTTC	CASSFKRAWKNEQFF
TRBJ1-1	.	TRBV6-6	TRBD1	TGTGCCAGCAGCTTCGGACAGGGCACTGAAGCTTTCTTT	CASSFGQGTEAFF
TRBJ1-5	few	TRBV12-3/TRBV12-4	.	TGTGCCAGCAGTTGGAGGGGTCAGCCCCAGCATTTT	CASSWRGQPQHF
TRBJ2-7	few	TRBV4-1	TRBD1	TGCGCCAGCAGCCATGATCCCGGGACAGGGGAGAGTTGCGAGCAGTACTTC	CASSHDPGTGESCEQYF